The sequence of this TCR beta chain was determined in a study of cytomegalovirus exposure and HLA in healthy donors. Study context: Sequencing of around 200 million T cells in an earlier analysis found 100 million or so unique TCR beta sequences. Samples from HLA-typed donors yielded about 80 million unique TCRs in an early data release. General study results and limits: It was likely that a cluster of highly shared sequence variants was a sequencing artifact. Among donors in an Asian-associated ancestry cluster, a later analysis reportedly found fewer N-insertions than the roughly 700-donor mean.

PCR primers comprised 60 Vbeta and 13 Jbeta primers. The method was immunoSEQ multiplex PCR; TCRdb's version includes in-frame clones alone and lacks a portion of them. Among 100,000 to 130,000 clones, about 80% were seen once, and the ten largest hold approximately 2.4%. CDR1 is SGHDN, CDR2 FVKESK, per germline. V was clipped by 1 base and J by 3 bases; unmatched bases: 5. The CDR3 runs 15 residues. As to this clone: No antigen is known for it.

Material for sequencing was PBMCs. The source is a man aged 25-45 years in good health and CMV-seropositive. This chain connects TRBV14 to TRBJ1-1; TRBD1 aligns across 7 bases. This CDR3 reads CASSQVRGLDTEAFF. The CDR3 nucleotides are TGTGCCAGCAGCCAAGTAAGGGGGCTGGACACTGAAGCTTTCTTT.